Below, one T cell receptor beta chain is given with its context. Germline V gene sequence: CDR1 LNHDA, CDR2 SQIVND (reference sequence). The CDR3 has 17 residues. Between the trimmed V and J ends, which lost 3 bases and 13 bases, there was a span of 31 bases. This sample is part of a study of CD8+CD57+ T cells in acquired aplastic anemia. Genomic DNA served as template for TCR beta VDJ and CDR3 profiling. MiXCR was run by TCRdb on the reads, yielding one entry per CDR3 protein. The sample yields hundreds of thousands of distinct CDR3 sequences, about two thirds seen once. Specimen: sorted CD4+, CD8+, or CD8+CD57+ T cells (not recorded which) from PBMCs. The receptor's source is a human donor in good health, serving as a control. The J gene is TRBJ2-7, the V gene TRBV19; maybe TRBD1 (5 bases). CDR3 in DNA: TGTGCCAGTAGTATCGGCGGCTCTGGGGCCAACGTCTTGACTTTCTACTTC. Translation: CASSIGGSGANVLTFYF.